Shown below are 29 T cell receptor beta chains from a single sample sequenced in a study of response to subunit inactivated influenza vaccine. Each CDR3 protein is one row after TCRdb ran MiXCR on the RT-PCR reads. The sample includes under 800,000 distinct CDR3 sequences, roughly 13% seen only once; the top ten take around 6.5%. The specimen was PBMCs from blood, collected 14 days before vaccination. All receptors derive from a man aged 50-59 years who received an inactivated influenza vaccine.

This chain uses TRBV10-1 with TRBJ2-5; weak D call: TRBD1 (5 bases). Looked up from germline, CDR1 is WNHNN and CDR2 is SYGVQD (reference sequence). Between the trimmed V and J ends, which lost 3 bases and 4 bases, there was a span of 12 bases. The CDR3 is made up of 14 amino acids. In DNA, the CDR3 is TGCGCCAGCAGTGACGCTGGGGCAGGAGAGACCCAGTACTTC. Translation gives CASSDAGAGETQYF.

This clonotype has a handful of counts. This sequence joins TRBV28 and TRBJ2-7, with D perhaps matching TRBD1 (6 bases). Germline CDR1 reads MDHEN; CDR2 reads SYDVKM. V was trimmed by 1 base and J by 3 bases, leaving 10 bases between them. This CDR3 comprises 14 residues. This CDR3 reads CASSLYLGGYEQYF. Here the CDR3 DNA reads TGTGCCAGCAGTTTATATCTAGGGGGCTACGAGCAGTACTTC.

This clonotype was recorded many times. This chain links TRBV5-1 with TRBJ2-2; D might be TRBD2 (5 bases). Per germline, CDR1 SGHRS and CDR2 YFSETQ. This CDR3 comprises 15 residues. The V and J ends lost 0 bases and 1 base respectively, with 7 bases between them. CDR3 DNA sequence: TGCGCCAGCAGCTTGGCGGGGAGGAACACCGGGGAGCTGTTTTTT. It specifies CASSLAGRNTGELFF.

This clonotype was observed a few times. The J gene is TRBJ2-1, the V gene TRBV5-1, with 9 positions matching TRBD2. V dropped 0 bases and J dropped 7; count of bases not matched to a gene: 5. This CDR3 has 15 residues. CDR1 SGHRS and CDR2 YFSETQ come from the germline V gene. CDR3 loop: CASSLGGGAMNEQFF. The CDR3 DNA reads TGCGCCAGCAGCTTGGGCGGGGGGGCCATGAATGAGCAGTTCTTC.

This clonotype was seen repeatedly, ten times or more. The V gene is TRBV28, the J gene TRBJ2-1; TRBD2 matches at 11 bases. Trimming at V came to 6 bases and at J to 3 bases, leaving 4 bases not matched to a gene. CDR1 and CDR2 (germline): MDHEN, SYDVKM. There are 15 residues in the CDR3. DNA of the CDR3: TGTGCCAGCAGGACTAGCGGGACTATCTACAATGAGCAGTTCTTC. It specifies CASRTSGTIYNEQFF.

This clonotype was seen more than once but under ten times. This chain joins TRBV20-1 and TRBJ2-5; 8 bases match TRBD1. The length of the CDR3 is 15 residues. Looked up from germline, CDR1 is DFQATT and CDR2 is SNEGSKA (reference sequence). The V segment lost 3 bases and the J segment 0 bases; nucleotides outside the gene matches: 6. The CDR3 sequence: CSASQGQEHQETQYF. CDR3 nucleotides: TGCAGTGCTAGCCAGGGACAGGAGCACCAAGAGACCCAGTACTTC.

The rearrangement uses TRBV12-3 or TRBV12-4 and TRBJ2-5, with 8 bases matching TRBD2. V shed 5 bases and J 1 base; nucleotides not matched to a gene: 15. The length of the CDR3 is 18 residues. CDR3 loop: CASSAVENWLAGQETQYF. The CDR3 DNA reads as TGTGCCAGCAGTGCCGTAGAAAATTGGCTAGCGGGCCAAGAGACCCAGTACTTC.

This clonotype was seen more than once but under ten times. The CDR3 region is CASSHAAGTGELFF. The CDR3 nucleotides are TGCGCCAGCAGCCACGCAGCGGGGACCGGGGAGCTGTTTTTT. This sequence joins TRBV4-1 and TRBJ2-2, with TRBD2 identical over 7 bases. In germline, CDR1 is MGHRA, CDR2 YSYEKL. The CDR3 runs to 14 residues. V was clipped by 3 bases and J by 5 bases; unmatched bases: 3.

The chain has TRBV12-3 or TRBV12-4 and TRBJ2-7; D may be TRBD1 (6 bases). The CDR3 totals 14 residues. V was shortened by 5 bases and J by 7 bases, with 18 bases between the two germline ends. The CDR3 nucleotides read TGTGCCAGCAGTCGGAAACTGACAGGCTATGAGCAGTACTTC. This sequence encodes CASSRKLTGYEQYF.

The V call is TRBV20-1, the J call TRBJ1-1; a possible D gene is TRBD1 (5 bases). CDR1 and CDR2 from the germline V gene are DFQATT and SNEGSKA (reference sequence). There are 13 residues in the CDR3. The CDR3 spells CRAGGEVGTEAFF. CDR3 in DNA: TGCAGGGCCGGAGGGGAGGTTGGAACTGAAGCTTTCTTT.

This clonotype turned up a few times. Just one base apart from a much larger clone, this may be a read error. The missing conserved phenylalanine or tryptophan at the end of this CDR3 makes a read error likely. The chain recombines TRBV7-8 with TRBJ2-5; no definite D call. V was clipped by 6 bases and J by 0 bases, with 11 bases between them. The CDR3 spans 14 residues. Germline assignment: CDR1 SGHVS and CDR2 FQNEAQ. The CDR3 DNA is TGTGCCAGCAGGGCAGAACGATACCAAGAGACCCAGTACTTG. Its translation is CASRAERYQETQYL.

The rearrangement joins TRBV20-1 to TRBJ1-1; 8 bases are a match to TRBD1. This CDR3 is 15 amino acids long. Per germline, CDR1 DFQATT and CDR2 SNEGSKA (reference sequence). The junction had 3 bases not matched to a gene; V was cut back by 0 bases and J by 0 bases. CDR3 sequence: CSAREQGVMNTEAFF. In DNA form, the CDR3 reads TGCAGTGCTAGAGAACAGGGGGTGATGAACACTGAAGCTTTCTTT.

The chain has TRBV6-1 and TRBJ2-7; a weak D match, TRBD1 (7 bases). This CDR3 comprises 14 residues. V lost 4 bases, J lost 5 bases, and 15 bases lay in between. The V gene's germline CDR1 is MNHNS and CDR2 SASEGT. The CDR3, as DNA: TGTGCCAGCAGTGCCCGACAGGGACTCGACGAGCAGTACTTC. Translated: CASSARQGLDEQYF.

This clonotype was seen ten or more times. The chain links TRBV5-1 to TRBJ2-3, with 8 bases that match TRBD2. Germline lookup yields CDR1 SGHRS and CDR2 YFSETQ. This CDR3 spans 15 amino acids. The V and J ends lost 0 bases and 3 bases, in that order; junction bases with no gene match: 3. DNA for the CDR3: TGCGCCAGCAGCTTGGACGGGACTAGAACAGATACGCAGTATTTT. Translating gives CASSLDGTRTDTQYF.

The sample holds a few counts of this clonotype. This chain links TRBV6-1 with TRBJ2-2, with TRBD2 matching 9 bases. Germline CDR1 and CDR2: MNHNS and SASEGT. With 7 bases clipped from V and 4 bases from J, the junction kept 7 bases outside the gene matches. The length of the CDR3 is 15 residues. In DNA, the CDR3 is TGTGCCAGCAAAGGGACTAGCCTCAGCACCGGGGAGCTGTTTTTT. It translates to CASKGTSLSTGELFF.

This clonotype is labeled medium-sized (0.01 to 0.1%). The V gene is TRBV12-3 or TRBV12-4, the J gene TRBJ1-2; D remains unclear. Trimming stripped 4 bases from V and 4 bases from J, with 10 bases between. CDR3 length: 13 residues. In nucleotides, the CDR3 is TGTGCCAGCAGTTACAAACCCAGCTATGGCTACACCTTC. Translation gives CASSYKPSYGYTF.

V gene TRBV27 combines with J gene TRBJ2-2, with 7 bases aligning to TRBD2. The V gene's germline CDR1 is MNHEY and CDR2 SMNVEV (reference sequence). J was trimmed by 8 bases and V by 3 bases; bases with no gene match: 6. The CDR3 extends over 14 amino acids. The CDR3 reads CASSFGGLGGELFF. The CDR3 DNA sequence: TGTGCCAGCAGTTTCGGAGGACTAGGGGGGGAGCTGTTTTTT.

This clonotype was recorded a few times. V usage is TRBV13 and J usage is TRBJ2-7; the D gene could be TRBD1 or TRBD2 (5 bases each). The germline V gene encodes CDR1 PRHDT and CDR2 FYEKMQ (reference sequence). The CDR3 sequence is 14 residues long. V lost 4 bases, J lost 2 bases, and 12 bases lay in between. In DNA form, the CDR3 reads TGTGCCAGCAGCTCCGGGACGACAGCCTACGAGCAGTACTTC. This codes for CASSSGTTAYEQYF.

The chain employs TRBV11-1 and TRBJ2-7; TRBD1 is a possible D gene (5 bases). The CDR3 runs to 13 residues. CDR1 SGHAT and CDR2 FQDESV come from the germline V gene (reference sequence). V was trimmed by 3 bases and J by 6 bases, leaving 12 bases between them. CDR3 sequence reads: CASSFTKGREQYF. The CDR3 DNA is TGTGCCAGCAGCTTCACGAAGGGGCGCGAGCAGTACTTC.

The chain joins TRBV20-1 to TRBJ2-3; D gene ambiguous. The CDR3 spans 13 residues. The V and J ends lost 1 base and 2 bases respectively, with 7 bases between them. CDR1 is DFQATT, CDR2 SNEGSKA, per germline (reference sequence). CDR3 in DNA: TGCAGTGCTAGAGCAAGGTACACAGATACGCAGTATTTT. Translated, it gives CSARARYTDTQYF.

The CDR3 DNA reads TGTGCCACCAGCAGGAGACAGTCAGAGACCCAGTACTTC. It specifies CATSRRQSETQYF. The chain recombines TRBV15 with TRBJ2-5, with D possibly being TRBD1 (5 bases). Trimming pared 3 bases from V and 4 bases from J, leaving 9 bases between. Germline assignment: CDR1 LNHNV and CDR2 YYDKDF (reference sequence). CDR3 length equals 13 residues.

The J gene is TRBJ2-1, the V gene TRBV5-1, with D maybe TRBD1 (6 bases). Trimming pared 2 bases from V and 7 bases from J, leaving 19 bases between. The V gene's germline CDR1 is SGHRS and CDR2 YFSETQ. This CDR3 contains 16 residues. CDR3 DNA sequence: TGCGCCAGCAGCTTAGTCCCGTGGGGGCCTAGGAATGAGCAGTTCTTC. Encoded protein: CASSLVPWGPRNEQFF.

This clonotype came up a few times. The chain links TRBV5-1 to TRBJ1-4; D is ambiguous. In germline, CDR1 is SGHRS, CDR2 YFSETQ. V lost 4 bases and J 3 bases, leaving 10 bases between the germline ends. The CDR3 has 14 amino acids. The CDR3 here is CASSKTNPNEKLFF. The CDR3 DNA reads as TGCGCCAGCAGCAAAACAAATCCTAATGAAAAACTGTTTTTT.

The chain recombines TRBV4-1 with TRBJ2-7; 8 bases are shared with TRBD2. Germline loops: CDR1 MGHRA, CDR2 YSYEKL. V lost 5 bases to trimming and J lost 2 bases; unmatched junction nucleotides: 14. The CDR3 contains 17 residues. The CDR3 DNA follows: TGCGCCAGCAGCTCCTCGGCGGGGGGACCCACCCCCTACGAGCAGTACTTC. The encoded protein is CASSSSAGGPTPYEQYF.

The chain uses TRBV20-1 and TRBJ2-5; perhaps TRBD1 as D (5 bases). The CDR3 runs 12 residues. The germline V gene has CDR1 DFQATT and CDR2 SNEGSKA (reference sequence). The CDR3 loop is CRAQVSQETQYF. As DNA, the CDR3 is TGCAGGGCACAGGTTAGCCAAGAGACCCAGTACTTC.

J is TRBJ2-7 and V is TRBV5-1; D ambiguous. V was clipped by 0 bases and J by 3 bases, with 13 bases between them. CDR3 length: 15 amino acids. The germline CDR1 and CDR2 sequences are SGHRS and YFSETQ. CDR3 nucleotide sequence: TGCGCCAGCAGCTTGGACTTACAGCTAAACTACGAGCAGTACTTC. Translation: CASSLDLQLNYEQYF. Looking up the rest from reference TRBV5-1 and TRBJ2-7 gives the full variable domain: KAGVTQTPRYLIKTRGQQVTLSCSPISGHRSVSWYQQTPGQGLQFLFEYFSETQRNKGNFPGRFSGRQFSNSRSEMNVSTLELGDSALYLCASSLDLQLNYEQYFGPGTRLTVT.

This clonotype was detected many times. The J gene is TRBJ1-5, the V gene TRBV20-1; D gene uncertain. Per the germline V gene, CDR1 is DFQATT and CDR2 is SNEGSKA (reference sequence). V was shortened by 3 bases and J by 0 bases, with 3 bases between the two germline ends. This CDR3 is built from 12 residues. The CDR3 loop is CSARSSNQPQHF. In nucleotides, the CDR3 is TGCAGTGCTAGGTCTAGCAATCAGCCCCAGCATTTT.

The rearrangement links TRBV2 to TRBJ1-2, with D uncertain. The V gene lost 9 bases and the J gene lost 4 bases, with 12 bases spanning the gap. The length of the CDR3 is 12 residues. Looked up from germline, CDR1 is SNHLY and CDR2 is FYNNEI. Here the CDR3 DNA reads TGTGCCAGAAACCGAAAGAGCTATGGCTACACCTTC. Translating it yields CARNRKSYGYTF.

This rearrangement joins TRBV7-8 to TRBJ2-5; D may be TRBD1 (6 bases). Germline values: CDR1 SGHVS, CDR2 FQNEAQ. This CDR3 comprises 14 residues. Between the trimmed V and J ends, which lost 6 bases and 1 base, there was a span of 12 bases. The CDR3 reads CASRRGTTQETQYF. Written as DNA, the CDR3 is TGTGCCAGCAGGCGAGGGACAACCCAAGAGACCCAGTACTTC.